Below are 32 T cell receptor beta chains sequenced from a single sample in a study of regulatory T cells in long-lasting Graves disease. Time point indicated: newly diagnosed GD, antithyroid drugs for less than 3 months. Preparation of the TCR library used RNA extracted from PBMCs. According to the study, TCR beta libraries were built with iRepertoire HTBI primers and CDR3-region Arm-PCR. Via MiXCR, TCRdb re-called the multiplex PCR reads, giving one row per CDR3 protein. The table records hundreds of thousands of distinct CDR3 sequences, around 15% of them present only once. These data also featured in a second study, about T cells in Graves' hyperthyroidism and ophthalmopathy.

The sequencing used peripheral blood mononuclear cells (PBMCs), collected at new diagnosis, from a patient treated with antithyroid drugs. All receptors derive from a man younger than 35 with Graves disease.

This clonotype was seen more than once but under ten times. This chain connects TRBV7-3 to TRBJ2-4; 7 nucleotides match TRBD1. Per germline, CDR1 SGHTA and CDR2 FQGTGA. The CDR3 covers 19 residues. V gave up 2 bases and J gave up 2 bases; unmatched junction bases: 15. DNA of the CDR3: TGTGCCAGCAGCTTAGATCCGAGACAGGGACGTTGGACCAAAAACATTCAGTACTTC. Translation: CASSLDPRQGRWTKNIQYF.

This clonotype has a count of ten or more. This chain uses TRBV28 with TRBJ2-3; 7 bases map to TRBD1. This CDR3 region has 16 residues. V lost 3 bases to trimming and J lost 0 bases; unmatched junction nucleotides: 6. CDR1 is MDHEN, CDR2 SYDVKM, per germline. Here the CDR3 reads CASSLRGQRSTDTQYF. Written as DNA, the CDR3 is TGTGCCAGCAGTTTGAGGGGACAGCGAAGCACAGATACGCAGTATTTT. Supplemented by reference TRBV28 and TRBJ2-3, the full variable domain reads DVKVTQSSRYLVKRTGEKVFLECVQDMDHENMFWYRQDPGLGLRLIYFSYDVKMKEKGDIPEGYSVSREKKERFSLILESASTNQTSMYLCASSLRGQRSTDTQYFGPGTRLTVL.

The chain carries TRBV7-3 and TRBJ2-5, with D perhaps being TRBD1 or TRBD2 (6 bases each). TRBJ2-7 explains the end of the DNA better; the J call may be wrong. The germline V gene has CDR1 SGHTA and CDR2 FQGTGA. The CDR3 totals 13 residues. The CDR3 here is CASSLTEGGEQYF. The CDR3 DNA follows: TGTGCCAGCAGCTTAACGGAGGGGGGCGAGCAGTACTTC.

This clonotype was counted ten times or more. The J gene is TRBJ1-2, the V gene TRBV15; 8 nucleotides match TRBD1. CDR3 length: 15 amino acids. The J segment lost 4 bases and the V segment lost 6 bases, leaving 10 bases of the junction unmatched. Germline lookup yields CDR1 LNHNV and CDR2 YYDKDF (reference sequence). CDR3 sequence reads: CATSPTDRDVYGYTF. CDR3 DNA sequence: TGTGCCACCAGTCCGACGGACAGGGATGTCTATGGCTACACCTTC.

This sequence joins TRBV10-2 and TRBJ1-2, with 7 bases matching TRBD1. The length of the CDR3 is 16 residues. CDR1 and CDR2 (germline): WSHSY, SAAADI. V lost 6 bases, J lost 0 bases, and 10 bases stayed unmatched. The CDR3 nucleotides read TGCGCCAGCAGAAACAGACCGGGACAGTCTAACTATGGCTACACCTTC. This sequence encodes CASRNRPGQSNYGYTF.

This clonotype was observed at least ten times. This chain uses TRBV3-1 with TRBJ2-1, with 9 positions matching TRBD2. Looked up from germline, CDR1 is LGHDT and CDR2 is YNNKEL (reference sequence). The V gene end was trimmed by 4 bases and the J gene end by 6 bases; junction bases not matched to a gene: 7. The CDR3 contains 15 residues. CDR3 bases: TGTGCCAGCAGCCGGGCAGCGGGAGGAGGCAATGAGCAGTTCTTC. Protein: CASSRAAGGGNEQFF.

At least ten counts were recorded for this clonotype. The rearrangement uses TRBV27 and TRBJ1-1, with 8 bases matching TRBD1. The CDR3 extends over 17 amino acids. Germline CDR1 reads MNHEY; CDR2 reads SMNVEV (reference sequence). J was trimmed by 4 bases and V by 2 bases; bases with no gene match: 12. CDR3 DNA sequence: TGTGCCAGCAGTTTAGCCGGACAGGGCCCGCGGCTCACTGAAGCTTTCTTT. It specifies CASSLAGQGPRLTEAFF.

The chain has TRBV29-1 and TRBJ2-2, with a weak D call TRBD1 (6 bases). Germline V gives CDR1 SQVTM, CDR2 ANQGSEA. Between the trimmed V and J ends, which lost 7 bases and 6 bases, there was a span of 9 bases. The CDR3 extends over 11 amino acids. The CDR3 DNA follows: TGCAGCGCGTGGACAGCCGGGGAGCTGTTTTTT. This codes for CSAWTAGELFF.

At least ten counts were recorded for this clonotype. V usage is TRBV7-9 and J usage is TRBJ2-1, with 11 nucleotides matching TRBD2. The ends lost 11 bases at V and 0 bases at J; junction bases unmatched: 3. This CDR3 has 14 amino acids. Germline V gene lookup returns CDR1 SEHNR and CDR2 FQNEAQ (reference sequence). DNA for the CDR3: TGTGCCGACACTAGCGGGAGCTCCTACAATGAGCAGTTCTTC. Translated, it gives CADTSGSSYNEQFF. Variable domain in full (rest from reference TRBV7-9 and TRBJ2-1): DTGVSQNPRHKITKRGQNVTFRCDPISEHNRLYWYRQTLGQGPEFLTYFQNEAQLEKSRLLSDRFSAERPKGSFSTLEIQRTEQGDSAMYLCADTSGSSYNEQFFGPGTRLTVL.

This clonotype was detected only a few times. This chain links TRBV9 with TRBJ2-3; a possible D gene is TRBD1 (6 bases). The ends were cut back, 3 bases at V and 6 bases at J, with 20 bases in the middle. The length of the CDR3 is 16 residues. Germline CDR1 reads SGDLS; CDR2 reads YYNGEE. The CDR3 sequence is CASSATPGQKGDTQYF. The CDR3, as DNA: TGTGCCAGCAGCGCGACGCCGGGACAAAAGGGGGATACGCAGTATTTT.

This clonotype was observed a few times. V gene TRBV30 combines with J gene TRBJ2-7; D tentatively reads TRBD1 or TRBD2 (5 bases each). In germline, CDR1 is GTSNPN, CDR2 SVGIG (reference sequence). V lost 3 bases and J 2 bases, leaving 11 bases between the germline ends. This CDR3 has 13 amino acids. The CDR3 loop is CAWRGTVPYEQYF. As DNA, the CDR3 is TGTGCCTGGAGGGGGACGGTGCCCTACGAGCAGTACTTC. Full variable domain (rest looked up from reference TRBV30 and TRBJ2-7): SQTIHQWPATLVQPVGSPLSLECTVEGTSNPNLYWYRQAAGRGLQLLFYSVGIGQISSEVPQNLSASRPQDRQFILSSKKLLLSDSGFYLCAWRGTVPYEQYFGPGTRLTVT.

This clonotype was counted at least ten times. The chain recombines TRBV27 with TRBJ2-7; D could derive from TRBD1 or TRBD2 (6 bases each). This CDR3 comprises 16 residues. Germline V gene data show CDR1 as MNHEY and CDR2 as SMNVEV (reference sequence). Trimming cost V 1 base and J 2 bases, with 15 bases left between them. CDR3 region: CASSLWGAGSPYEQYF. The CDR3 region has the DNA TGTGCCAGCAGTTTATGGGGGGCAGGGAGTCCCTACGAGCAGTACTTC.

This clonotype has ten or more counts. The gene calls are TRBV7-9 and TRBJ2-1; D perhaps matches TRBD2 (6 bases). The length of the CDR3 is 15 residues. Germline V lookup: CDR1 SEHNR, CDR2 FQNEAQ (reference sequence). Trimming left V 3 bases short and J 6 bases short, with 15 bases between. The CDR3 loop reads CASSFLSGDGNEQFF. CDR3 coding DNA: TGTGCCAGCAGCTTTCTGTCGGGAGATGGCAATGAGCAGTTCTTC.

This sequence joins TRBV29-1 and TRBJ2-1, with D tentatively TRBD1 (8 bases). The J call may be mistaken, given a closer DNA end match to TRBJ2-5. CDR3 length equals 14 residues. The germline gives CDR1 SQVTM, CDR2 ANQGSEA. The CDR3 DNA sequence: TGCAGCGTTGAAGTGAACAGGGGGGGAGAGACCCAGTACTTC. Residues: CSVEVNRGGETQYF.

The chain has TRBV6-1 and TRBJ1-2, with 9 nucleotides matching TRBD1. The CDR3 has 18 amino acids. CDR1 MNHNS and CDR2 SASEGT come from the germline V gene. Trimming took 2 bases from V and 2 from J; bases not matched to a gene: 12. The DNA for the CDR3 is TGTGCCAGCAGTGAACCGCCGGGACAGGGATGGCACAACTATGGCTACACCTTC. Protein: CASSEPPGQGWHNYGYTF.

This clonotype was counted ten times or more. The gene calls are TRBV27 and TRBJ1-2; D uncertain. V lost 2 bases, J lost 4 bases, and 17 bases lay in between. The V gene's germline CDR1 is MNHEY and CDR2 SMNVEV (reference sequence). The CDR3 runs 16 residues. The CDR3 coding sequence is TGTGCCAGCAGTTTACGTTGGTCCGGGTCCTCCTATGGCTACACCTTC. It is translated as CASSLRWSGSSYGYTF.

Worth noting for this clonotype: The CDR3 end shows no conserved phenylalanine or tryptophan, and so a read error is likely. The chain recombines TRBV6-2 or TRBV6-3 with TRBJ1-1, with D perhaps TRBD1 (5 bases). The V gene's germline CDR1 is MNHEY and CDR2 SVGEGT. The CDR3 length is 14 residues. V was trimmed by 3 bases and J by 4 bases, leaving 12 bases between them. The CDR3 bases are TGTGCCAGCAGTTATGGGACGGGGGGCACTGAAGCTTTCCTT. Encoded protein: CASSYGTGGTEAFL.

At least ten counts were recorded for this clonotype. The gene calls are TRBV28 and TRBJ2-3; 9 positions match TRBD1. The CDR3 contains 15 residues. Germline V gives CDR1 MDHEN, CDR2 SYDVKM. J lost 5 bases, V lost 9 bases, and 12 bases had no gene match. CDR3 residues: CASDETHRGQDTQYF. As DNA, the CDR3 is TGTGCCAGTGACGAAACCCACAGGGGGCAAGATACGCAGTATTTT.

Written as DNA, the CDR3 is TGTGCCAGCAAGCGTTACAGGGCTAACTATGGCTACACCTTC. Translation: CASKRYRANYGYTF. The genes are TRBV6-4 and TRBJ1-2; D might be TRBD1 (6 bases). Trimming removed 7 bases at V and 0 bases at J, with 12 bases between. CDR1 is MRHNA and CDR2 is SNTAGT in the germline V gene. The CDR3 spans 14 residues.

The V and J genes are TRBV20-1 and TRBJ1-6, with a tentative D call TRBD1 (6 bases). V lost 4 bases and J 10 bases, leaving 14 bases between the germline ends. The CDR3 runs to 13 residues. The germline V gene has CDR1 DFQATT and CDR2 SNEGSKA (reference sequence). The CDR3 DNA follows: TGCAGTGCTATATATGAGGGGGAGTCACCCCTCCACTTT. The encoded protein is CSAIYEGESPLHF.

This clonotype has ten or more counts. V usage is TRBV27 and J usage is TRBJ1-3; weak D call: TRBD1 (6 bases). V lost 2 bases and J 0 bases, leaving 8 bases between the germline ends. The CDR3 extends over 15 amino acids. Per the germline V gene, CDR1 is MNHEY and CDR2 is SMNVEV (reference sequence). The CDR3 sequence is CASSLTGPSGNTIYF. The CDR3 coding sequence is TGTGCCAGCAGTTTAACAGGGCCCTCTGGAAACACCATATATTTT.

This clonotype was observed a handful of times. The chain has TRBV28 and TRBJ2-7; 10 bases match TRBD2. The J segment lost 5 bases and the V segment lost 6 bases, leaving 4 bases of the junction unmatched. The length of the CDR3 is 13 residues. Germline V gene data show CDR1 as MDHEN and CDR2 as SYDVKM. CDR3: CASRAGGAHEQYF. The CDR3, as DNA: TGTGCCAGCAGAGCGGGAGGGGCCCACGAGCAGTACTTC.

This clonotype showed up many times. V usage is TRBV15 and J usage is TRBJ2-7, with 9 nucleotides matching TRBD2. Trimming cost V 5 bases and J 2 bases; bases outside gene matches: 7. CDR1 LNHNV and CDR2 YYDKDF come from the germline V gene (reference sequence). This CDR3 has 15 amino acids. The CDR3 coding sequence is TGTGCCACCAGCCCCCGACTAGCGGAACCCTACGAGCAGTACTTC. As protein: CATSPRLAEPYEQYF.

This clonotype was recorded many times. V is TRBV27 and J is TRBJ1-2; D gene uncertain. CDR1 is MNHEY and CDR2 is SMNVEV in the germline V gene (reference sequence). The ends were cut back, 3 bases at V and 1 base at J, with 21 bases in the middle. This CDR3 is built from 18 residues. The CDR3 protein is CASSFTAEALGGNYGYTF. The CDR3 DNA reads as TGTGCCAGCAGTTTTACAGCAGAAGCTCTCGGAGGTAACTATGGCTACACCTTC.

V gene TRBV25-1 combines with J gene TRBJ2-2; maybe TRBD1 (5 bases). Trimming stripped 10 bases from V and 1 base from J, with 13 bases between. The germline gives CDR1 MGHDK, CDR2 SYGVNS. The CDR3 consists of 14 residues. Here the CDR3 reads CATEKGQNTGELFF. The CDR3 nucleotides read TGTGCCACGGAGAAGGGGCAGAACACCGGGGAGCTGTTTTTT.

The chain combines TRBV6-1 with TRBJ2-2, with unresolved D. Germline V gene lookup returns CDR1 MNHNS and CDR2 SASEGT. V lost 4 bases to trimming and J lost 6 bases, with 6 bases between them. The CDR3 is made up of 12 amino acids. DNA of the CDR3: TGTGCCAGCAGTGGGACGGCCGGGGAGCTGTTTTTT. Translated, it gives CASSGTAGELFF.

This clonotype appeared many times. The chain couples TRBV11-2 to TRBJ1-1; D unresolved. The CDR3 totals 14 residues. Trimming removed 5 bases at V and 1 base at J, with 11 bases between. Germline V lookup: CDR1 SGHAT, CDR2 FQNNGV. CDR3 nucleotides: TGTGCCAGCAGCCCGACGACACCGAACACTGAAGCTTTCTTT. This codes for CASSPTTPNTEAFF. Complete variable domain (other parts from reference TRBV11-2 and TRBJ1-1): EAGVAQSPRYKIIEKRQSVAFWCNPISGHATLYWYQQILGQGPKLLIQFQNNGVVDDSQLPKDRFSAERLKGVDSTLKIQPAKLEDSAVYLCASSPTTPNTEAFFGQGTRLTVV.

This clonotype was detected a few times. The chain joins TRBV28 to TRBJ2-3, with D tentatively TRBD2 (6 bases). Germline loops: CDR1 MDHEN, CDR2 SYDVKM. This CDR3 comprises 15 residues. V dropped 6 bases and J dropped 0 bases, with 13 bases sitting between them. The CDR3 coding sequence is TGTGCCAGCAGCCGACTAGTAACTAGCACAGATACGCAGTATTTT. Its protein is CASSRLVTSTDTQYF. Complete variable domain (other parts from reference TRBV28 and TRBJ2-3): DVKVTQSSRYLVKRTGEKVFLECVQDMDHENMFWYRQDPGLGLRLIYFSYDVKMKEKGDIPEGYSVSREKKERFSLILESASTNQTSMYLCASSRLVTSTDTQYFGPGTRLTVL.

At least ten counts were recorded for this clonotype. V is TRBV30 and J is TRBJ2-3; perhaps TRBD1 as D (5 bases). This CDR3 spans 14 amino acids. V lost 3 bases, J lost 7 bases, and 17 bases lay in between. CDR1 and CDR2 (germline): GTSNPN, SVGIG (reference sequence). DNA of the CDR3: TGTGCCTGGAGAGGACACCTCAAAGGAAATACGCAGTATTTT. Amino acids: CAWRGHLKGNTQYF.

This clonotype was recorded once. DNA of the CDR3: TGTGCCAGCTCACGTACAGGGGGCGCAAGGACTAATGAAAAACTGTTTTTT. Protein product: CASSRTGGARTNEKLFF. V usage is TRBV18 and J usage is TRBJ1-4; 9 nucleotides line up with TRBD1. In germline, CDR1 is KGHSH, CDR2 LQKENI. The ends lost 4 bases at V and 2 bases at J; junction bases unmatched: 8. The CDR3 sequence is 17 residues long.

This clonotype has ten or more counts. This chain joins TRBV20-1 and TRBJ2-7; D might be TRBD2 (5 bases). The CDR3 runs to 16 residues. Trimming stripped 3 bases from V and 4 bases from J, with 22 bases between. CDR1 is DFQATT, CDR2 SNEGSKA, per germline (reference sequence). The DNA for the CDR3 is TGCAGTGCTAGCCTCCCGTCAGCGGTAGGAGCTTACGAGCAGTACTTC. It translates to CSASLPSAVGAYEQYF.

Regarding this clonotype: The junction departs from germline at one end; a sequencing error may be responsible. The chain is built from TRBV6-1 and TRBJ1-4; weak D call: TRBD1 (5 bases). The length of the CDR3 is 19 residues. From germline, CDR1 is MNHNS and CDR2 SASEGT. CDR3 region: CACSEALYGRVRSNEKLFF. CDR3 bases: TGTGCCTGCAGTGAAGCGCTTTACGGCAGGGTCCGGAGTAATGAAAAACTGTTTTTT.